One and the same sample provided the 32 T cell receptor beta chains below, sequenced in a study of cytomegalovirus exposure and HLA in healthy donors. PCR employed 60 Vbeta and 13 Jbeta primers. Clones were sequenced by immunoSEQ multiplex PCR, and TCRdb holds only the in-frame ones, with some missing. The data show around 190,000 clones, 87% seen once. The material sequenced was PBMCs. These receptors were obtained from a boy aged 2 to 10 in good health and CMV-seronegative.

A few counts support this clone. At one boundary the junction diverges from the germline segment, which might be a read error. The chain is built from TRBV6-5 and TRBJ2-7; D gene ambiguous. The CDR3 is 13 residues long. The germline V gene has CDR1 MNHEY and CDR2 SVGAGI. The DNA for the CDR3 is TGTGCCAGCAGTAACTCCCCCGGCTACGAGCAGTACTTC. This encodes CASSNSPGYEQYF.

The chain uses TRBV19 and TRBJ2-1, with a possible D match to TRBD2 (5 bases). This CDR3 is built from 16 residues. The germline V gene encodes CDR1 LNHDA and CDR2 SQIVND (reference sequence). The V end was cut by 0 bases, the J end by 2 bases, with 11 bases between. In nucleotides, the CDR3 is TGTGCCAGTAGTATAGAAGCGGACTTCACCTACAATGAGCAGTTCTTC. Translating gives CASSIEADFTYNEQFF.

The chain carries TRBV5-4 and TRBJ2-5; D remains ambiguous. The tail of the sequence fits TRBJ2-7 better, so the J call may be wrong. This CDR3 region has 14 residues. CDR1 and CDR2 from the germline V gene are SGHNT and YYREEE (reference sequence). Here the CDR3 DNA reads TGTGCCAGCAGCTTAGAACAGAACTCCTACGAGCAGTACTTC. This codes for CASSLEQNSYEQYF.

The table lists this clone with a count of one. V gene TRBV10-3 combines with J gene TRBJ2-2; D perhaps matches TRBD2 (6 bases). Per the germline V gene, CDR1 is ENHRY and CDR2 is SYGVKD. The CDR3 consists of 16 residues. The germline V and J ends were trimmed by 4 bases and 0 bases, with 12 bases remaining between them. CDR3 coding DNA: TGTGCCATCAGTGGGAGGGCCCCCGCGAACACCGGGGAGCTGTTTTTT. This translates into CAISGRAPANTGELFF.

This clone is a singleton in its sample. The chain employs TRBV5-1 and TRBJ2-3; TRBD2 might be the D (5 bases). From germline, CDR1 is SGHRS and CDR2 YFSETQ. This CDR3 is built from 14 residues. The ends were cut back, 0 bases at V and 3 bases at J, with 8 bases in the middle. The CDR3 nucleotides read TGCGCCAGCAGCTTGGGAGGGCCAACAGATACGCAGTATTTT. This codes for CASSLGGPTDTQYF.

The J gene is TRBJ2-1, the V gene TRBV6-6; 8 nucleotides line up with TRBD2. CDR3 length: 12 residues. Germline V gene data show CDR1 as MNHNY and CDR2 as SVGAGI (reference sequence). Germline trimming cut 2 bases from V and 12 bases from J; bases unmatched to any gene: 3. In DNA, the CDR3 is TGTGCCAGCAGTTACAACCTAGCGGGGCAGTTCTTC. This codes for CASSYNLAGQFF.

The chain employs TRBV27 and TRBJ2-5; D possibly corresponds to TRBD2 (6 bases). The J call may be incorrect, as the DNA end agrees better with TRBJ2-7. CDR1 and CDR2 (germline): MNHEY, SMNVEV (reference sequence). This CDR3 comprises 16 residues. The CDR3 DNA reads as TGTGCCAGCAGTTTATGGCCGGCGGGAAGGTCTGTCGAGCAGTACTTC. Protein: CASSLWPAGRSVEQYF.

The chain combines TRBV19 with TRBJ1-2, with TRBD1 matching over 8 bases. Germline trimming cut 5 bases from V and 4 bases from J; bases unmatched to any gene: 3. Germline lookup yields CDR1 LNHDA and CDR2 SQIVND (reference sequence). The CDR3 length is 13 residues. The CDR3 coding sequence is TGTGCCAGTAGTCCGGGACAGGTCTATGGCTACACCTTC. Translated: CASSPGQVYGYTF.

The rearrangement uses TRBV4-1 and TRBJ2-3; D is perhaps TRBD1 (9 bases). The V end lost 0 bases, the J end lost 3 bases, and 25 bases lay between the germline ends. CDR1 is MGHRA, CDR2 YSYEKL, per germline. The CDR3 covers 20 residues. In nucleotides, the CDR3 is TGCGCCAGCAGCCAAGACGTCAGAGCGGGGACAGGGACTAGTACAGATACGCAGTATTTT. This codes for CASSQDVRAGTGTSTDTQYF.

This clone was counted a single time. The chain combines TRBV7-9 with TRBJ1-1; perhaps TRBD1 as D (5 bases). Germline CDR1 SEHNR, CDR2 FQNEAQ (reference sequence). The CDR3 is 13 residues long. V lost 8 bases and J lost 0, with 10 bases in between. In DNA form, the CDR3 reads TGTGCCAGCCGGAAGACAGTGAACACTGAAGCTTTCTTT. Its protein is CASRKTVNTEAFF. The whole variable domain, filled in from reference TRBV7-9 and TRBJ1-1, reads DTGVSQNPRHKITKRGQNVTFRCDPISEHNRLYWYRQTLGQGPEFLTYFQNEAQLEKSRLLSDRFSAERPKGSFSTLEIQRTEQGDSAMYLCASRKTVNTEAFFGQGTRLTVV.

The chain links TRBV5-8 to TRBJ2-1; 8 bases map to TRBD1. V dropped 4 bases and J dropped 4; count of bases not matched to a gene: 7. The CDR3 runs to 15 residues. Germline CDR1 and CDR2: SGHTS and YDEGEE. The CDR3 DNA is TGTGCCAGCAGCCGAGCTCAGGGGGCATACAATGAGCAGTTCTTC. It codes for CASSRAQGAYNEQFF.

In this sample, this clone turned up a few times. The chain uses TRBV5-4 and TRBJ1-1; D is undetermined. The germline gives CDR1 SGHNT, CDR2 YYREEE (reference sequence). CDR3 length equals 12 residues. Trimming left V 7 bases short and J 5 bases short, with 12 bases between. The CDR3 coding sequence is TGTGCCAGCTCTAGCTTGAGGACTGAAGCTTTCTTT. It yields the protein CASSSLRTEAFF.

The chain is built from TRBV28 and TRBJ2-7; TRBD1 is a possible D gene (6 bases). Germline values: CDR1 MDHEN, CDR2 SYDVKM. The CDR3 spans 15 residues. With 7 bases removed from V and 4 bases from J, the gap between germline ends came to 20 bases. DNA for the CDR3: TGTGCCAGCACCACTTCGACAGGCTCTCTTTACGAGCAGTACTTC. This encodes CASTTSTGSLYEQYF.

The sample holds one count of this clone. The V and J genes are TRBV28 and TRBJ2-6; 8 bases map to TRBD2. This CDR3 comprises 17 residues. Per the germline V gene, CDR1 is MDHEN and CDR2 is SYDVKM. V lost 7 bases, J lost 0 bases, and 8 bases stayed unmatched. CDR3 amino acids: CASKQAGDPSGANVLTF. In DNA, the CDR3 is TGTGCCAGCAAACAAGCGGGAGACCCCTCTGGGGCCAACGTCCTGACTTTC.

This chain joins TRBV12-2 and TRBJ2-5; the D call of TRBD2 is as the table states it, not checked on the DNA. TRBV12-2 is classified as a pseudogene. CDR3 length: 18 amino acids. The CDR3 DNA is TGTGCAAGTCGCTTAGCTCTGCCCGTGCTAGCGGGAGCAGAGACCCAGTACTTC. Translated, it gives CASRLALPVLAGAETQYF.

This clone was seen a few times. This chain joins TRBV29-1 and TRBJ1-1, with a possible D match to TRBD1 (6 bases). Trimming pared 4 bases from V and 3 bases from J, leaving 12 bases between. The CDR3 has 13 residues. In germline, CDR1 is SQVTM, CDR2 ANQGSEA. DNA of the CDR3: TGCAGCGTTGCCGAGGACAGCTACACTGAAGCTTTCTTT. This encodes CSVAEDSYTEAFF.

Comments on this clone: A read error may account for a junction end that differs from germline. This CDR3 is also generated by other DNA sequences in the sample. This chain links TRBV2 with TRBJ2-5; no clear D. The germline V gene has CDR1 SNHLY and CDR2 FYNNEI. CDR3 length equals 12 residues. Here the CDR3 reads CASSTAQETQYF. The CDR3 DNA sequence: TGCGCCAGCAGCACTGCCCAAGAGACCCAGTACTTC.

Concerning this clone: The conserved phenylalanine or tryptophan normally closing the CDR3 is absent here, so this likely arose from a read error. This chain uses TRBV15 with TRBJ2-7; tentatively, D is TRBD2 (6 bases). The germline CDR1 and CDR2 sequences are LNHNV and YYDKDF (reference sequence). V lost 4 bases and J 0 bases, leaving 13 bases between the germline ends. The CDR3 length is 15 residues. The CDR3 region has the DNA TGTGCCACCAGCACCGGGACTCTTAGCTCCTACGAGCAGTACCTC. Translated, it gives CATSTGTLSSYEQYL.

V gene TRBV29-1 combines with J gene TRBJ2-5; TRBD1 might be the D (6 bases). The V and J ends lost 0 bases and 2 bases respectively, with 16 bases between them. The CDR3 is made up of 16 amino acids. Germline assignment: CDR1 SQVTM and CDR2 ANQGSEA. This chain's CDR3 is CSVEEADRNLQETQYF. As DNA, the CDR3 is TGCAGCGTTGAAGAGGCTGACAGGAACTTACAAGAGACCCAGTACTTC.

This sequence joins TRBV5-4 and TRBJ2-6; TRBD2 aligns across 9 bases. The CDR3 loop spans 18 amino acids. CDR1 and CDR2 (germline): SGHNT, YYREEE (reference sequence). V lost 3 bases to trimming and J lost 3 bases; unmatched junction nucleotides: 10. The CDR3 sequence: CASSSSGTSMVGANVLTF. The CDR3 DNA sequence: TGTGCCAGCAGCTCATCCGGGACTAGCATGGTTGGGGCCAACGTCCTGACTTTC. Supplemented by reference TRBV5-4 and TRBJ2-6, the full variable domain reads ETGVTQSPTHLIKTRGQQVTLRCSSQSGHNTVSWYQQALGQGPQFIFQYYREEENGRGNFPPRFSGLQFPNYSSELNVNALELDDSALYLCASSSSGTSMVGANVLTFGAGSRLTVL.

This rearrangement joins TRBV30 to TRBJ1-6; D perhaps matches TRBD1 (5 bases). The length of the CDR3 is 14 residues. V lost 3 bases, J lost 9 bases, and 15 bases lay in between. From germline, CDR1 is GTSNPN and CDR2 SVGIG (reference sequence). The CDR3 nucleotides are TGTGCCTGGAGAGGACTTGGGGGGTTTTCACCCCTCCACTTT. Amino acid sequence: CAWRGLGGFSPLHF.

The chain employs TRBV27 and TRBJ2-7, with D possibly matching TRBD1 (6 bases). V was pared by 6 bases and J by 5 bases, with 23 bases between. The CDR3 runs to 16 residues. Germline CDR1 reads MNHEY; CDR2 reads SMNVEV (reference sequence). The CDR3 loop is CASRSLGQGWVHEQYF. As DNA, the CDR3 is TGTGCCAGCAGGTCATTAGGCCAGGGGTGGGTCCACGAGCAGTACTTC.

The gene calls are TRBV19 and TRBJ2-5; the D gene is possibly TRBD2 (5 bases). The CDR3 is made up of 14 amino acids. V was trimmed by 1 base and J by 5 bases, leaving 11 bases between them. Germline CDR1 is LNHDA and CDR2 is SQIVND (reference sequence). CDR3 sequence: CASSIGGPGETQYF. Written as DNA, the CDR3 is TGTGCCAGTAGTATAGGCGGGCCGGGTGAGACCCAGTACTTC.

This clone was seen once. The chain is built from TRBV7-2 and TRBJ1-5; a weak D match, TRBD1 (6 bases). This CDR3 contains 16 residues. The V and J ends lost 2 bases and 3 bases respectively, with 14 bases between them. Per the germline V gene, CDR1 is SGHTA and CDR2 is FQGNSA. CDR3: CASSLLGGPSNQPQHF. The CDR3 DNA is TGTGCCAGCAGCTTACTGGGGGGGCCGTCCAATCAGCCCCAGCATTTT.

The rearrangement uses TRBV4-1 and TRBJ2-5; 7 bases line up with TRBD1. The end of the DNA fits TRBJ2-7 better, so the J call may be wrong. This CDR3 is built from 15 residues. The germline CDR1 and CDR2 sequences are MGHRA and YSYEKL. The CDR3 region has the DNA TGCGCCAGCAGCCAAGAACAGGGGCCATCTTACGAGCAGTACTTC. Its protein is CASSQEQGPSYEQYF.

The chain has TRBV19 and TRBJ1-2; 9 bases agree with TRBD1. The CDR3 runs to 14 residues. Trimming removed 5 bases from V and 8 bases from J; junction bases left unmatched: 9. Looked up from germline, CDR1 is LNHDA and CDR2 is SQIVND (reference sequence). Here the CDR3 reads CASSYRGQPSGYTF. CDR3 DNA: TGTGCCAGTAGTTACAGGGGGCAGCCGAGCGGCTACACCTTC.

CDR3 sequence (DNA): TGTGCCAGCAGCTTAGATTCGAACAGAGCCCTCCACTTT. Amino acids: CASSLDSNRALHF. V is TRBV7-6 and J is TRBJ1-6; no clear D gene. The CDR3 totals 13 residues. The V end lost 1 base, the J end lost 14 bases, and 12 bases lay between the germline ends. CDR1 is SGHVS and CDR2 is FNYEAQ in the germline V gene. The complete variable domain, with remaining parts taken from reference TRBV7-6 and TRBJ1-6, reads GAGVSQSPRYKVTKRGQDVALRCDPISGHVSLYWYRQALGQGPEFLTYFNYEAQQDKSGLPNDRFSAERPEGSISTLTIQRTEQRDSAMYRCASSLDSNRALHFGNGTRLTVT.

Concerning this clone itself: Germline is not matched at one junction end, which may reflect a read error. CDR3 in amino acids: CASSPTTGSYGQYF. In nucleotides, the CDR3 is TGTGCCAGTAGTCCAACGACAGGGAGCTACGGGCAGTACTTC. The chain has TRBV19 and TRBJ2-7; TRBD1 aligns across 7 bases. CDR3 length: 14 amino acids. Germline V gene sequence: CDR1 LNHDA, CDR2 SQIVND (reference sequence).

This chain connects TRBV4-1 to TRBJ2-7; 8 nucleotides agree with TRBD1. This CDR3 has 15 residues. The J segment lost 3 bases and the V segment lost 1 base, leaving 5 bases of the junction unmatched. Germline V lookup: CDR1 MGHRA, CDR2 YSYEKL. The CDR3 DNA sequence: TGCGCCAGCAGCCAAGCCCAGGGGGCTGTCTACGAGCAGTACTTC. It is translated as CASSQAQGAVYEQYF.

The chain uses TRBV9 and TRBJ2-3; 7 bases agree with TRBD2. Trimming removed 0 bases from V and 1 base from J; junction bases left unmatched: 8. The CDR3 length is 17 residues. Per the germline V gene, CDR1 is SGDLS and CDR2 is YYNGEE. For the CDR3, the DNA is TGTGCCAGCAGCGTAGGGGGAGGGAGTGACCGCACAGATACGCAGTATTTT. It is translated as CASSVGGGSDRTDTQYF.

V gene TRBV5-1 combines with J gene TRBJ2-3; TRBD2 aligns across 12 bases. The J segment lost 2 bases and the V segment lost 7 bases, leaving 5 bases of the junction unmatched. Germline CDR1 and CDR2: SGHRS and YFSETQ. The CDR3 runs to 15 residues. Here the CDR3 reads CASSLAGGYTDTQYF. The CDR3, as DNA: TGCGCCAGCTCGCTAGCGGGGGGGTACACAGATACGCAGTATTTT.

The CDR3 region is CASSIKGGPPYEQYF. The CDR3 DNA sequence: TGTGCCAGTAGTATTAAAGGAGGGCCGCCTTACGAGCAGTACTTC. The rearrangement joins TRBV19 to TRBJ2-7; D is possibly TRBD2 (6 bases). CDR1 is LNHDA and CDR2 is SQIVND in the germline V gene (reference sequence). V lost 3 bases and J lost 4, with 16 bases in between. The CDR3 sequence is 15 residues long.